A single sample is the source of the 7 T cell receptor beta chains below, sequenced in a study of shared clonotypes between healthy human individuals. The assay was immunoSEQ multiplex PCR, and TCRdb's table has in-frame clones only and misses some. The data contain roughly 720,000 clones, 90% of them seen just once; the ten biggest clones take up approximately 35%. Sequences were obtained from memory CD8+ T cells from PBMCs. Subset given: CD45RO+ cells pooled with CCR7-negative TemRA cells. These receptors all come from a man aged 18 to 35 in good health. Some clones in this sample may be carry-over from other donors' samples.

The chain recombines TRBV28 with TRBJ1-5; D might be TRBD1 (6 bases). The CDR3 spans 16 residues. Germline V gives CDR1 MDHEN, CDR2 SYDVKM. Trimming cost V 4 bases and J 4 bases, with 17 bases left between them. CDR3 residues: CASSSPPGAGNQPQHF. The CDR3 region has the DNA TGTGCCAGCAGTTCCCCCCCGGGGGCGGGTAATCAGCCCCAGCATTTT.

This chain's CDR3 is CASRTGHGYTF. DNA of the CDR3: TGTGCCAGCAGGACAGGCCATGGCTACACCTTC. The genes are TRBV6-5 and TRBJ1-2; a weak D match, TRBD1 (6 bases). The CDR3 sequence is 11 residues long. With 6 bases removed from V and 6 bases from J, the gap between germline ends came to 8 bases. CDR1 and CDR2 from the germline V gene are MNHEY and SVGAGI.

This clone has a handful of counts. The chain uses TRBV15 and TRBJ2-5, with 9 bases that match TRBD1. The germline V gene encodes CDR1 LNHNV and CDR2 YYDKDF (reference sequence). J lost 9 bases, V lost 6 bases, and 17 bases had no gene match. The CDR3 extends over 16 amino acids. In DNA form, the CDR3 reads TGTGCCACCAGTAAGACGGGACAGGGAACCAATTGGGCCCAGTACTTC. It yields the protein CATSKTGQGTNWAQYF.

The chain carries TRBV25-1 and TRBJ2-1; D is possibly TRBD2 (6 bases). The CDR3 runs 11 residues. CDR1 is MGHDK and CDR2 is SYGVNS in the germline V gene. Trimming removed 3 bases at V and 9 bases at J, with 6 bases between. Here the CDR3 DNA reads TGTGCCAGCAGTGAGGGAGGTGAGCAGTTCTTC. Translated, it gives CASSEGGEQFF.

This chain uses TRBV28 with TRBJ2-7; TRBD2 aligns across 10 bases. With 3 bases clipped from V and 0 bases from J, the junction kept 14 bases outside the gene matches. Germline lookup yields CDR1 MDHEN and CDR2 SYDVKM. The CDR3 contains 19 residues. CDR3 DNA: TGTGCCAGCAGTTTGGAGGGAGGCCCGGGACTAGCGATCTCCTACGAGCAGTACTTC. Protein: CASSLEGGPGLAISYEQYF. Variable domain in full (rest from reference TRBV28 and TRBJ2-7): DVKVTQSSRYLVKRTGEKVFLECVQDMDHENMFWYRQDPGLGLRLIYFSYDVKMKEKGDIPEGYSVSREKKERFSLILESASTNQTSMYLCASSLEGGPGLAISYEQYFGPGTRLTVT.

The chain joins TRBV28 to TRBJ1-6; TRBD1 matches 8 bases. The CDR3 contains 15 residues. Germline loops: CDR1 MDHEN, CDR2 SYDVKM. V lost 1 base to trimming and J lost 10 bases; unmatched junction nucleotides: 6. The CDR3, as DNA: TGTGCCAGCAGTTTATACGGGACAGGAAAGTCACCCCTCCACTTT. This sequence encodes CASSLYGTGKSPLHF.

The chain joins TRBV28 to TRBJ2-7; D gene uncertain. The CDR3 is made up of 14 amino acids. The V end lost 6 bases, the J end lost 0 bases, and 12 bases lay between the germline ends. Germline V CDR1 and CDR2: MDHEN, SYDVKM. The CDR3 sequence is CASRIGRSSYEQYF. The CDR3 coding sequence is TGTGCCAGCAGGATAGGACGGTCCTCCTACGAGCAGTACTTC.